The sequence of this TCR beta chain was determined in a study of identical twins. TCRdb passed the 5' RACE reads through MiXCR, listing each CDR3 protein once. Of under 300,000 distinct CDR3 sequences in the sample, over 5% are singletons; the top ten hold more than 14%. There are a few counts of this clonotype. CDR1 and CDR2 from the germline V gene are SEHNR and FQNEAQ (reference sequence). Trimming removed 6 bases at V and 7 bases at J, with 16 bases between. CDR3 length: 15 residues. The same sample was also studied in work on T cells expressing NK-cell markers. As reported in that work: The sequencing cohort of eight donors included seven HCMV-seropositive individuals and one seronegative individual. Among several donors, these clonotypes also ranked first in the CD3+CD56-NKG2C+ fraction.

The rearrangement joins TRBV7-9 to TRBJ1-6; perhaps TRBD1 as D (5 bases). This sequence was found in a woman under 30 in good health. Source material: CD8+ T cells sorted from blood. The CDR3 loop is CASRDWADRNSPLHF. As DNA, the CDR3 is TGTGCCAGCAGGGATTGGGCCGACAGAAATTCACCCCTCCACTTT.